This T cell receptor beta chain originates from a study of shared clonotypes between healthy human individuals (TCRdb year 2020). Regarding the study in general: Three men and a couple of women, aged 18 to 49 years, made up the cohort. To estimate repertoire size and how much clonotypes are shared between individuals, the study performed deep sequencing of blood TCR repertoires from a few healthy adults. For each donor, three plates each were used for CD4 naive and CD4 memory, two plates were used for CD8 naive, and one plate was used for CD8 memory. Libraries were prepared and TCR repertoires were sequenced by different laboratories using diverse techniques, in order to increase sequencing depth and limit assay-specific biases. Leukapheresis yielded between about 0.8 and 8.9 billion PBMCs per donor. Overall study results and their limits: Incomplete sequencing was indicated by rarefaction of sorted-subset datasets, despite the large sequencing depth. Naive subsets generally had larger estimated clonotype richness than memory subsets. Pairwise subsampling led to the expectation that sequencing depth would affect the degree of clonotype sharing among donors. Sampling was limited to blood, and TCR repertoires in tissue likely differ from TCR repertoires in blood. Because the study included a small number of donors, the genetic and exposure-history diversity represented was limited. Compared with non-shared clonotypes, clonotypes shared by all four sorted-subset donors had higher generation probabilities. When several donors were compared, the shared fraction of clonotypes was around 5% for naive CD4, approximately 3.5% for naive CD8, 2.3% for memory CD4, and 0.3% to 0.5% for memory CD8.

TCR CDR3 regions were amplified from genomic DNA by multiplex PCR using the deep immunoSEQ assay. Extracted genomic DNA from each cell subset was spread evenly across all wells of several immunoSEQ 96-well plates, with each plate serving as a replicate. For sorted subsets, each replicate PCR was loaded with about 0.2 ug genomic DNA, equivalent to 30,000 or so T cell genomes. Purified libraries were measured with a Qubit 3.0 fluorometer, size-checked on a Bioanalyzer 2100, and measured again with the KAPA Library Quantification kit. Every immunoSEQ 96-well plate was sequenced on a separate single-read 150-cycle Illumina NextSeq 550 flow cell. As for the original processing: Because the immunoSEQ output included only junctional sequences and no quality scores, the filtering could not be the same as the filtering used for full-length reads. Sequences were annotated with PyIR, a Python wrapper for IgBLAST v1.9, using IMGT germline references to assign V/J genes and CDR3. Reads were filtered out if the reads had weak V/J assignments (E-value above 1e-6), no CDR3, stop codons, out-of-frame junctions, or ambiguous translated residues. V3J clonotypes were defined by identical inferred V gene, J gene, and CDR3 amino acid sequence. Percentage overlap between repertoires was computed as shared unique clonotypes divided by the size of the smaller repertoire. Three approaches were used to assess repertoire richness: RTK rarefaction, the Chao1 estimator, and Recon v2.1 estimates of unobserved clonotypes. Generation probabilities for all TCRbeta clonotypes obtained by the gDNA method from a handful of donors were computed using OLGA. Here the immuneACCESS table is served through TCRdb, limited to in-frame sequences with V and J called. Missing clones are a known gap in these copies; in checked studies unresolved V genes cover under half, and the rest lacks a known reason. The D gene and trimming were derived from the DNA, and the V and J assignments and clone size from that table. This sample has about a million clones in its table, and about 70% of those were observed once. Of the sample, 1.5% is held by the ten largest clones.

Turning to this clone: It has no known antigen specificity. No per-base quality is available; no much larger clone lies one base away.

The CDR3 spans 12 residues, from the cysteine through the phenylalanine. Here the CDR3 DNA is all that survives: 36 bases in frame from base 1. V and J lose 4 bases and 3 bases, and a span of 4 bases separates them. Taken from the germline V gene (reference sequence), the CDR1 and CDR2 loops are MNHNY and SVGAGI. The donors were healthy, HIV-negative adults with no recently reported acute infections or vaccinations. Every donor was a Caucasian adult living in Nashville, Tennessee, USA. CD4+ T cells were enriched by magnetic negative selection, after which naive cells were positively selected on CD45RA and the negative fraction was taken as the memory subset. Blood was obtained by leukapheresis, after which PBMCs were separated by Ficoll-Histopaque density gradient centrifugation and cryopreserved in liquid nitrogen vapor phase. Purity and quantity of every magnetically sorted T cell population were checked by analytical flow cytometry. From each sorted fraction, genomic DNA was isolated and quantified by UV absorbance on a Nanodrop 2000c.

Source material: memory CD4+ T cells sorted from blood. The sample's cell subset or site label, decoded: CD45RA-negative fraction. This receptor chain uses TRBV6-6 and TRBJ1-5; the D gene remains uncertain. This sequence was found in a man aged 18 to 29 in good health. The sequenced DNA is TGTGCCAGCAGTTTAGCCAATCAGCCCCAGCATTTT. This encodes CASSLANQPQHF.